These 3 T cell receptor beta chains were all obtained from the same sample, sequenced in a study of CD8 T cells in ankylosing spondylitis. MiXCR, applied by TCRdb to the 5' RACE reads, yields one record per CDR3 protein. The sample contains fewer than 200,000 distinct CDR3 sequences, about 20% of which appear only once. Sequenced sample: blood, either unsorted or a sorted T cell fraction (not recorded which). These TCRs come from a male donor aged 5-30 years with ankylosing spondylitis or in good health (not recorded which).

This clonotype was seen at least ten times. The genes are TRBV12-3 or TRBV12-4 and TRBJ2-4; 10 nucleotides align to TRBD1. CDR3 length equals 14 residues. With V trimmed by 5 bases and J by 7 bases, 5 bases remained unmatched. The CDR3 DNA reads as TGTGCCAGCAGTCACTCGGGACAGGGGAACATTCAGTACTTC. This translates into CASSHSGQGNIQYF.

The chain uses TRBV7-9 and TRBJ2-1, with 14 bases aligning to TRBD2. The CDR3 has 17 amino acids. Germline V CDR1 and CDR2: SEHNR, FQNEAQ (reference sequence). Trimming removed 8 bases from V and 0 bases from J; junction bases left unmatched: 6. The CDR3 reads CASPGLAGGSSYNEQFF. CDR3 bases: TGTGCCAGCCCCGGACTAGCGGGAGGAAGCTCCTACAATGAGCAGTTCTTC.

This clonotype was seen many times. The junction does not match germline at one end; this may be a read error. The chain links TRBV12-3 or TRBV12-4 to TRBJ2-7; TRBD1 matches 9 bases. This CDR3 is 15 amino acids long. The CDR3 nucleotides read TGTGCCAGCAGTTTTTTTACAGGGGGCTCCGACGAGCAGTACTTC. It specifies CASSFFTGGSDEQYF.